This passage covers 22 T cell receptor beta chains from one sample sequenced in a study of sequential checkpoint blockade in melanoma. TCRdb's table, derived via immunoSEQ multiplex PCR, lists solely in-frame clones and lacks some. The table includes roughly 36,000 clones, around 32% detected once. Specified treatment: randomized to nivolumab then ipilimumab (arm A) or the reverse (arm B). This specimen was tumor tissue (inferred from file names), taken from a patient given nivolumab and ipilimumab in sequence. These receptors came from a human donor with melanoma.

The V call is TRBV5-1, the J call TRBJ2-7; weak D call: TRBD2 (7 bases). Germline CDR1 and CDR2: SGHRS and YFSETQ. Trimming removed 4 bases at V and 1 base at J, with 12 bases between. The CDR3 length is 14 residues. The CDR3 spells CASSGGARSYEQYF. CDR3 bases: TGCGCCAGCAGCGGGGGGGCCAGGTCCTACGAGCAGTACTTC. Full variable domain (missing parts from reference TRBV5-1 and TRBJ2-7): KAGVTQTPRYLIKTRGQQVTLSCSPISGHRSVSWYQQTPGQGLQFLFEYFSETQRNKGNFPGRFSGRQFSNSRSEMNVSTLELGDSALYLCASSGGARSYEQYFGPGTRLTVT.

A few counts support this clone. This chain uses TRBV6-8 with TRBJ2-6; tentatively, D is TRBD1 (5 bases). Deletions cut 6 bases from V and 1 base from J, with 10 bases between. The germline CDR1 and CDR2 sequences are MNHGY and SAAAGT. The CDR3 extends over 15 amino acids. The CDR3 loop reads CASRPKGSGANVLTF. Here the CDR3 DNA reads TGTGCCAGCAGACCGAAGGGGTCTGGGGCCAACGTCCTGACTTTC.

This clone came up a few times. The chain couples TRBV28 to TRBJ1-6, with D possibly being TRBD1 (6 bases). This CDR3 is 16 amino acids long. Germline V gene sequence: CDR1 MDHEN, CDR2 SYDVKM. V lost 7 bases and J 2 bases, leaving 15 bases between the germline ends. The CDR3: CASIRTADPYNSPLHF. The CDR3, as DNA: TGTGCCAGCATCCGGACAGCCGACCCCTATAATTCACCCCTCCACTTT.

This chain joins TRBV25-1 and TRBJ2-3; D may be TRBD2 (5 bases). Trimming took off 1 base at V and 2 bases at J, with 10 bases between the two ends. There are 15 residues in the CDR3. Germline-derived CDR1 and CDR2 are MGHDK and SYGVNS. DNA of the CDR3: TGTGCCAGCAGTGAATCTTTGGGAGCCACAGATACGCAGTATTTT. Translating it yields CASSESLGATDTQYF.

The chain recombines TRBV6-8 with TRBJ1-1, with a weak D call TRBD1 (6 bases). This CDR3 region has 15 residues. The V end was cut by 5 bases, the J end by 0 bases, with 13 bases between. CDR1 and CDR2 from the germline V gene are MNHGY and SAAAGT. Written as DNA, the CDR3 is TGTGCCAGCAGTGAGGGACACAACATGAACACTGAAGCTTTCTTT. Translating gives CASSEGHNMNTEAFF.

V usage is TRBV19 and J usage is TRBJ2-4, with unresolved D. The CDR3 has 17 residues. V shed 0 bases and J shed 1 base, with 13 bases lying between them. Per the germline V gene, CDR1 is LNHDA and CDR2 is SQIVND (reference sequence). In DNA, the CDR3 is TGTGCCAGTAGTATAGACCTGTGGTCCACGGCCAAAAACATTCAGTACTTC. This sequence encodes CASSIDLWSTAKNIQYF. The full variable domain, with the rest looked up from reference TRBV19 and TRBJ2-4, is DGGITQSPKYLFRKEGQNVTLSCEQNLNHDAMYWYRQDPGQGLRLIYYSQIVNDFQKGDIAEGYSVSREKKESFPLTVTSAQKNPTAFYLCASSIDLWSTAKNIQYFGAGTRLSVL.

The chain joins TRBV19 to TRBJ2-2; the D is unclear. Looked up from germline, CDR1 is LNHDA and CDR2 is SQIVND (reference sequence). Trimming left V 5 bases short and J 5 bases short, with 12 bases between. The CDR3 contains 14 residues. The CDR3 region is CASSLGSWTGELFF. The DNA of the CDR3 is TGTGCCAGTAGTCTTGGCAGTTGGACCGGGGAGCTGTTTTTT. The variable domain in full, completed from reference TRBV19 and TRBJ2-2, reads DGGITQSPKYLFRKEGQNVTLSCEQNLNHDAMYWYRQDPGQGLRLIYYSQIVNDFQKGDIAEGYSVSREKKESFPLTVTSAQKNPTAFYLCASSLGSWTGELFFGEGSRLTVL.

The gene calls are TRBV9 and TRBJ2-3; 7 nucleotides line up with TRBD1. Trimming cost V 5 bases and J 3 bases; bases outside gene matches: 0. This CDR3 contains 12 residues. Looked up from germline, CDR1 is SGDLS and CDR2 is YYNGEE. CDR3 DNA: TGTGCCAGCAGGACAGGGACAGATACGCAGTATTTT. Protein: CASRTGTDTQYF.

This clone was found a few times. This sequence joins TRBV11-3 and TRBJ2-3; maybe TRBD1 (5 bases). The V gene lost 5 bases and the J gene lost 1 base, with 10 bases spanning the gap. This CDR3 comprises 14 residues. Germline CDR1 is SGHNT and CDR2 is YENEEA. The CDR3: CASSPIGGTDTQYF. In nucleotides, the CDR3 is TGTGCCAGCAGCCCTATAGGGGGCACAGATACGCAGTATTTT.

The chain is built from TRBV6-8 and TRBJ2-7, with 13 bases identical to TRBD2. V shed 0 bases, J shed 2 bases, and the junction held 7 bases outside the gene matches. This CDR3 comprises 18 residues. Germline V gives CDR1 MNHGY, CDR2 SAAAGT. CDR3 sequence reads: CASSYSLGLAGDAYEQYF. The DNA for the CDR3 is TGTGCCAGCAGTTACTCATTAGGACTAGCGGGAGATGCCTACGAGCAGTACTTC.

Only a few counts were recorded for this clone. V is TRBV6-8 and J is TRBJ2-5; TRBD1 matches at 7 bases. The germline CDR1 and CDR2 sequences are MNHGY and SAAAGT. The CDR3 consists of 14 residues. Trimming at V came to 6 bases and at J to 5 bases, leaving 9 bases not matched to a gene. CDR3 nucleotides: TGTGCCAGCAGGGAGACAGGGCTGAGGGAGACCCAGTACTTC. This encodes CASRETGLRETQYF.

This clone has just a few counts. CDR3 bases: TGTGCAAGTCGCTTTTCGTCGCTTAACGTCAAGCTCGTAAGGACGGTTAGCACAGATACGCAGTATTTT. Its translation is CASRFSSLNVKLVRTVSTDTQYF. The V call is TRBV12-2, the J call TRBJ2-3. TRBV12-2 is flagged as a pseudogene. The CDR3 runs to 23 residues.

The chain has TRBV9 and TRBJ1-2; D remains unclear. The CDR3 contains 15 residues. V was pared by 0 bases and J by 5 bases, with 14 bases between. Per the germline V gene, CDR1 is SGDLS and CDR2 is YYNGEE. The CDR3 loop is CASSVAGSLRYGYTF. CDR3 nucleotides: TGTGCCAGCAGCGTAGCGGGCTCTCTACGTTATGGCTACACCTTC.

This clone was seen a handful of times. The genes are TRBV6-8 and TRBJ1-5, with TRBD1 matching 7 bases. CDR1 is MNHGY and CDR2 is SAAAGT in the germline V gene. The CDR3 is 17 amino acids. J lost 1 base, V lost 6 bases, and 12 bases had no gene match. CDR3 DNA: TGTGCCAGCAGAGACTCACAGGGGCGGCGGAGCAATCAGCCCCAGCATTTT. Translating it yields CASRDSQGRRSNQPQHF.

This chain connects TRBV7-5 to TRBJ2-3; the table calls TRBD2, which could not be checked here. TRBV7-5 represents a pseudogene. The CDR3 is made up of 17 amino acids. CDR3 sequence: CASSLLGRGRNTDTQYF. The CDR3 DNA follows: TGTGCCAGCAGCTTGTTAGGGAGGGGCAGAAACACAGATACGCAGTATTTT.

This clone appeared a few times. V usage is TRBV4-1 and J usage is TRBJ1-2; 11 bases map to TRBD1. This CDR3 has 15 residues. The germline CDR1 and CDR2 sequences are MGHRA and YSYEKL. V gave up 2 bases and J gave up 8 bases; unmatched junction bases: 7. As DNA, the CDR3 is TGCGCCAGCAGCCAACCCGGACAGGGGGCATCGGGCTACACCTTC. Translated: CASSQPGQGASGYTF.

This clone was recorded a few times. The gene calls are TRBV6-8 and TRBJ1-2, with a weak D call TRBD1 (5 bases). CDR1 and CDR2 from the germline V gene are MNHGY and SAAAGT. The CDR3 has 13 amino acids. The V and J ends lost 2 bases and 8 bases respectively, with 12 bases between them. CDR3 DNA sequence: TGTGCCAGCAGTTACAGTGGGGCGAGGGGCTACACCTTC. It translates to CASSYSGARGYTF.

The sample holds a few counts of this clone. V and J are TRBV11-3 and TRBJ2-1; TRBD2 agrees at 9 bases. V shed 3 bases, J shed 0 bases, and the junction held 6 bases outside the gene matches. Germline lookup yields CDR1 SGHNT and CDR2 YENEEA. The CDR3 consists of 17 residues. CDR3 sequence (DNA): TGTGCCAGCAGCTTGGACGGTAGCGGGAGCTCCTACAATGAGCAGTTCTTC. Protein product: CASSLDGSGSSYNEQFF.

The gene calls are TRBV10-2 and TRBJ2-7, with TRBD2 identical over 7 bases. Trimming removed 0 bases from V and 3 bases from J; junction bases left unmatched: 11. The germline CDR1 and CDR2 sequences are WSHSY and SAAADI. This CDR3 is 17 amino acids long. CDR3 protein: CASSESHLASGIYEQYF. For the CDR3, the DNA is TGCGCCAGCAGTGAGTCCCACCTTGCTAGCGGAATCTACGAGCAGTACTTC.

The V and J genes are TRBV5-1 and TRBJ1-6; 7 bases are a match to TRBD1. Germline V gene lookup returns CDR1 SGHRS and CDR2 YFSETQ. This CDR3 comprises 17 residues. V lost 4 bases, J lost 1 base, and 8 bases stayed unmatched. CDR3 DNA: TGCGCCAGCAGCCTTGACAGGGATTTATCCTATAATTCACCCCTCCACTTT. The encoded protein is CASSLDRDLSYNSPLHF.

This clone appeared a few times. The CDR3 reads CASISLGDKPYEQYF. As DNA, the CDR3 is TGTGCCAGCATTTCCTTGGGGGACAAACCCTACGAGCAGTACTTC. The genes are TRBV12-5 and TRBJ2-7, with D perhaps matching TRBD1 (6 bases). The germline V gene encodes CDR1 LGHNT and CDR2 FRNRAP. The CDR3 totals 15 residues. The full variable domain, in which reference TRBV12-5 and TRBJ2-7 provide the parts outside the CDR3, is DARVTQTPRHKVTEMGQEVTMRCQPILGHNTVFWYRQTMMQGLELLAYFRNRAPLDDSGMPKDRFSAEMPDATLATLKIQPSEPRDSAVYFCASISLGDKPYEQYFGPGTRLTVT.

By proportion, this clone is medium-sized. CDR3 in DNA: TGTGCCAGCAGCCAAGAGAGGTACAGGGATCGTGAAAAACTGTTTTTT. Translating it yields CASSQERYRDREKLFF. V and J are TRBV14 and TRBJ1-4; possible D gene TRBD1, 6 bases. The CDR3 is 16 amino acids. Trimming took 0 bases from V and 7 from J, leaving 15 bases between them. Germline CDR1 is SGHDN and CDR2 is FVKESK.